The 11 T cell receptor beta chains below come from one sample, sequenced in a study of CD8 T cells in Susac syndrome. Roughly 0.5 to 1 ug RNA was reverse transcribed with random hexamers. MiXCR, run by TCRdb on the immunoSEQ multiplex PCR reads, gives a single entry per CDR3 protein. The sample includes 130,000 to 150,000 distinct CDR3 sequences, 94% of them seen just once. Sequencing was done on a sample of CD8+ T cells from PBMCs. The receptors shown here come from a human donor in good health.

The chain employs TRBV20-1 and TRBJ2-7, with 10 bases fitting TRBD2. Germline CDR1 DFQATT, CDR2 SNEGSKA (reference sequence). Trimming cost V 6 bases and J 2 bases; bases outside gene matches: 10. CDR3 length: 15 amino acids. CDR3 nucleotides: TGCAGTGCAAATGACTTGGGACTAGCGACCTACGAGCAGTACTTC. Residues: CSANDLGLATYEQYF.

The CDR3 sequence is CSAIGTWDPISGANVLTF. In DNA, the CDR3 is TGCAGTGCCATTGGGACATGGGACCCTATCTCTGGGGCCAACGTCCTGACTTTC. The rearrangement uses TRBV20-1 and TRBJ2-6; D perhaps matches TRBD1 (6 bases). V was clipped by 6 bases and J by 0 bases, with 21 bases between them. CDR1 and CDR2 from the germline V gene are DFQATT and SNEGSKA (reference sequence). CDR3 length equals 18 residues.

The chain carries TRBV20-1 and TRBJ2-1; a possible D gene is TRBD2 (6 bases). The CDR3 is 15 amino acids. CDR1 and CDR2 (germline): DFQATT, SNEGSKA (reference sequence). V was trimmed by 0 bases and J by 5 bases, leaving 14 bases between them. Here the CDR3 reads CSARDRRGTNNEQFF. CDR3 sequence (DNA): TGCAGTGCTAGAGATCGTCGCGGGACCAACAATGAGCAGTTCTTC.

This chain's CDR3 is CASHNRGRTREAFF. CDR3 nucleotide sequence: TGTGCCAGCCATAACAGGGGGCGCACCAGGGAAGCTTTCTTT. The chain combines TRBV28 with TRBJ1-1, with TRBD1 matching 9 bases. V trimming: 8 bases; J trimming: 8 bases; junction bases outside the gene matches: 12. From germline, CDR1 is MDHEN and CDR2 SYDVKM. The CDR3 is made up of 14 amino acids.

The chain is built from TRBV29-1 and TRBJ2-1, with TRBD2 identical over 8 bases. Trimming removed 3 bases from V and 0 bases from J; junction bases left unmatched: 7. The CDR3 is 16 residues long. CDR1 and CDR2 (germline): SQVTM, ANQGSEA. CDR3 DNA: TGCAGCGTTGAGCGACTAGCGAGTCGCTCCTACAATGAGCAGTTCTTC. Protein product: CSVERLASRSYNEQFF.

Here the CDR3 DNA reads TGTGCCACCAGCAGAGATCAAGGGGATGGGCAGCCCCAGCATTTT. Its protein is CATSRDQGDGQPQHF. V and J are TRBV15 and TRBJ1-5; D might be TRBD1 (5 bases). The V gene's germline CDR1 is LNHNV and CDR2 YYDKDF (reference sequence). V was cut by 0 bases and J by 7 bases, with 13 bases left in between. This CDR3 contains 15 residues.

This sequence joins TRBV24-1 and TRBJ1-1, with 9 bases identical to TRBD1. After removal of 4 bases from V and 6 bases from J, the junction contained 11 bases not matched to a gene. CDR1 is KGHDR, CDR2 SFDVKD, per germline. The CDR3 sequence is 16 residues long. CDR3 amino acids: CATSDRPGQGPPEAFF. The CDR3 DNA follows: TGTGCCACCAGTGACAGACCGGGACAGGGACCCCCTGAAGCTTTCTTT.

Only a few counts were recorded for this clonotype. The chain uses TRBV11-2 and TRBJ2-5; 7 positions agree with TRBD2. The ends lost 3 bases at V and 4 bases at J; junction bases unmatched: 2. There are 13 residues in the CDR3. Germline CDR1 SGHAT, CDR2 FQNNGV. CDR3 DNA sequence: TGTGCCAGCAGCTTTGCTAGCGGAGAGACCCAGTACTTC. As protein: CASSFASGETQYF.

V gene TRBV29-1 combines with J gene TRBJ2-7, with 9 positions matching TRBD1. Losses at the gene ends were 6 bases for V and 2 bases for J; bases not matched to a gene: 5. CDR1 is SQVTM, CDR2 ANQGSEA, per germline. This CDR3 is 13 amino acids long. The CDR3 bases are TGCAGCGTGTGGGGGACAGGGACCTACGAGCAGTACTTC. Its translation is CSVWGTGTYEQYF.

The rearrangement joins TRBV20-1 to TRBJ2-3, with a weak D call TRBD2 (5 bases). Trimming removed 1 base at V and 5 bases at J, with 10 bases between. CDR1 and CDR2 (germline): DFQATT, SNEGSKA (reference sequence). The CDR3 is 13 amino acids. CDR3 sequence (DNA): TGCAGTGCTAGAGGACTATCCGAAGATACGCAGTATTTT. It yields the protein CSARGLSEDTQYF.

Here the CDR3 DNA reads TGTGCCAGCAGCTTAGAGATTGGAGTGGGCTCCGAGCAGTACTTC. Its protein product is CASSLEIGVGSEQYF. V and J are TRBV7-9 and TRBJ2-7; the D is unclear. The CDR3 is 15 residues long. In germline, CDR1 is SEHNR, CDR2 FQNEAQ (reference sequence). Trimming removed 1 base from V and 6 bases from J, with 16 bases in between.